This TCR beta chain is from a study of shared clonotypes between healthy human individuals. Germline CDR1 and CDR2: LNHDA and SQIVND (reference sequence). J gave up 1 base and V 4 bases, and 9 bases lay outside the gene matches. This CDR3 is built from 17 residues. This was a deep-level run. DNA at about 210 ng, tens of thousands of T cell genomes, went into sorted-subset replicate PCRs. TCRdb keeps only in-frame clones here, not all; method: immunoSEQ multiplex PCR. The sample comprises about 380,000 clones, roughly 96% of which are singletons, and approximately 0.32% rests with the top ten. Each of the donors was a healthy adult who was HIV-negative and had not had a recent acute infection or vaccination. CD8 memory cells included CD45RO+ cells plus CCR7-negative CD45RA+ TemRA cells.

The clonotype comes from a man aged 25 to 40 in good health. Sequenced material: memory CD8+ T cells sorted from blood. Subset denoted: CD45RO+ cells pooled with CCR7-negative TemRA cells. V usage is TRBV19 and J usage is TRBJ2-4; 8 nucleotides align to TRBD2. Here the CDR3 DNA reads TGTGCCAGTAGTACGGTCAGTAAGCGGGGGGCCAAAAACATTCAGTACTTC. Translating it yields CASSTVSKRGAKNIQYF.